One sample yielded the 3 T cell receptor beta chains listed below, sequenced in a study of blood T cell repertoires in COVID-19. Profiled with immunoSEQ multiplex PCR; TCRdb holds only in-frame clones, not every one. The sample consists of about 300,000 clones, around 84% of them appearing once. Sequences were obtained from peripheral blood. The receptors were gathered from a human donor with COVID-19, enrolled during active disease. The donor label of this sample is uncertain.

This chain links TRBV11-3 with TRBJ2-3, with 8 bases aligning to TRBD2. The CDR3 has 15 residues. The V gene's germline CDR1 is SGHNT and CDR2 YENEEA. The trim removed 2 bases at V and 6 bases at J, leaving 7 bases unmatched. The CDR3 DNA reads TGTGCCAGCAGCTTATTCGGGGGGGGAGTGGATACGCAGTATTTT. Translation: CASSLFGGGVDTQYF. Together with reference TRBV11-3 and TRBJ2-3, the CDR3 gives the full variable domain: EAGVVQSPRYKIIEKKQPVAFWCNPISGHNTLYWYLQNLGQGPELLIRYENEEAVDDSQLPKDRFSAERLKGVDSTLKIQPAELGDSAVYLCASSLFGGGVDTQYFGPGTRLTVL.

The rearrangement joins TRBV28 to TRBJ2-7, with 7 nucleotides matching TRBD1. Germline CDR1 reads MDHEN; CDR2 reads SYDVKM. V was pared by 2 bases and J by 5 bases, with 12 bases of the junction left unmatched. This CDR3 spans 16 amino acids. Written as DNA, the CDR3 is TGTGCCAGCAGTTTAAGGGGCCAGGGGGAGTCGCACGAGCAGTACTTC. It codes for CASSLRGQGESHEQYF.

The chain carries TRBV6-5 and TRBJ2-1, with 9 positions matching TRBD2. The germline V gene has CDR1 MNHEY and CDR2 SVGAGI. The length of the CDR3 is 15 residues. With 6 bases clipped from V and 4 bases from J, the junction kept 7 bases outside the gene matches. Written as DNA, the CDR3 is TGTGCCAGCAGACTGGGACTAGCTGATTACAATGAGCAGTTCTTC. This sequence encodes CASRLGLADYNEQFF.